This T cell receptor (beta chain) is drawn from a study of CD8 T cells in ankylosing spondylitis. In germline, CDR1 is MNHNS, CDR2 SASEGT. The CDR3 totals 15 residues. Trimming left V 3 bases short and J 3 bases short, with 14 bases between. Quantitative 5'-RACE with molecular barcodes produced the TCR beta libraries. TCRdb redid the calling of the 5' RACE reads with MiXCR, one entry per CDR3 protein. The table records roughly 440,000 distinct CDR3 sequences, 15% to 20% of them present only once. The sample holds many counts of this clonotype. Its antigen is still unknown. Study-wide findings and caveats: Disease-associated clones were CD8+ and fairly uncommon in peripheral blood. Characteristic, it appeared, of ankylosing spondylitis blood was a TCR beta motif of roughly eight highly homologous variants. Disease-associated clones were reportedly significantly overrepresented in matched ankylosing spondylitis synovial fluid. In reactive arthritis synovial fluid and blood, some motif variants had been reported before.

The chain is built from TRBV6-1 and TRBJ1-2; D unclear. This clonotype was sampled from a male donor with ankylosing spondylitis. The material sequenced was blood, either unsorted or a sorted T cell fraction (not recorded which). CDR3: CASSDRRLTYYGYTF. The CDR3 bases are TGTGCCAGCAGTGACCGACGGCTAACTTACTATGGCTACACCTTC.